These 4 T cell receptor beta chains came from one sample sequenced in a study of blood T cells in healthy people across ages. Through a sample-barcoded 5' primer and a J-beta primer mix, a second PCR was run for roughly 7 to 12 cycles. TCRdb analysed the 5' RACE reads with MiXCR anew, one entry per CDR3 protein. This table holds around 1,000,000 distinct CDR3 sequences, around two fifths found once. Sequenced input: blood. All receptors come from a man between 18 and 29 years old in good health.

V is TRBV29-1 and J is TRBJ1-5; D not certain. Germline CDR1 and CDR2: SQVTM and ANQGSEA. Trimming removed 6 bases from V and 0 bases from J, with 18 bases in between. This CDR3 is built from 16 residues. CDR3 region: CSVRMVQMYSNQPQHF. In nucleotides, the CDR3 is TGCAGCGTCCGGATGGTACAGATGTATAGCAATCAGCCCCAGCATTTT.

The table lists this clonotype with a few counts. V usage is TRBV9 and J usage is TRBJ2-3; D is perhaps TRBD1 (6 bases). Per germline, CDR1 SGDLS and CDR2 YYNGEE. V shed 3 bases and J shed 4 bases, with 15 bases lying between them. The length of the CDR3 is 15 residues. CDR3 coding DNA: TGTGCCAGCAGCGAATCAGGGGTCCCCCCAGATACGCAGTATTTT. The encoded protein is CASSESGVPPDTQYF.

This rearrangement joins TRBV11-2 to TRBJ2-1; D might be TRBD1 or TRBD2, each matching 5 bases. Trimming pared 2 bases from V and 4 bases from J, leaving 15 bases between. The CDR3 sequence is 16 residues long. Per the germline V gene, CDR1 is SGHAT and CDR2 is FQNNGV. The CDR3 here is CASSLTASREYNEQFF. The CDR3, as DNA: TGTGCCAGCAGCTTAACCGCTAGCAGGGAGTACAATGAGCAGTTCTTC. The full variable domain, rest sourced from reference TRBV11-2 and TRBJ2-1, is EAGVAQSPRYKIIEKRQSVAFWCNPISGHATLYWYQQILGQGPKLLIQFQNNGVVDDSQLPKDRFSAERLKGVDSTLKIQPAKLEDSAVYLCASSLTASREYNEQFFGPGTRLTVL.

The table lists this clonotype with many counts. The chain carries TRBV6-2 or TRBV6-3 and TRBJ2-1; weak D call: TRBD2 (5 bases). The V end lost 6 bases, the J end lost 6 bases, and 12 bases lay between the germline ends. In germline, CDR1 is MNHEY, CDR2 SVGEGT. The CDR3 sequence is 13 residues long. The CDR3 DNA sequence: TGTGCCAGCAGCGGGGAGAGGGTCAATGAGCAGTTCTTC. Residues: CASSGERVNEQFF.